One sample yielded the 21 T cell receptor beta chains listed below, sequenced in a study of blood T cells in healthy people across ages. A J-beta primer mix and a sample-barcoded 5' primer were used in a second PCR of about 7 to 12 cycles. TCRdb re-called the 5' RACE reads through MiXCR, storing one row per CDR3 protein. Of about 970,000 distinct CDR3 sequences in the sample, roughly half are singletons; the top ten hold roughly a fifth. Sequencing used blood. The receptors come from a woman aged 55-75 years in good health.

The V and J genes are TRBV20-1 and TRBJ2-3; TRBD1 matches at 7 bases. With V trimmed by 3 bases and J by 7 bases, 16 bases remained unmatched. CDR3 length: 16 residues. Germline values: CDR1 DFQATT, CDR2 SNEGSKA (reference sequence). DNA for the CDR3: TGCAGTGCTAGTGATACGGACAGGTTTGTGTCATATACGCAGTATTTT. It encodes CSASDTDRFVSYTQYF.

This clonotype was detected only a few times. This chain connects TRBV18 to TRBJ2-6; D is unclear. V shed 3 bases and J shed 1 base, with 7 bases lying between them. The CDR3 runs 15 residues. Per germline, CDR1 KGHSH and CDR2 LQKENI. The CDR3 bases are TGTGCCAGCTCACCGGAGACTTCTGGGGCCAACGTCCTGACTTTC. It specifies CASSPETSGANVLTF.

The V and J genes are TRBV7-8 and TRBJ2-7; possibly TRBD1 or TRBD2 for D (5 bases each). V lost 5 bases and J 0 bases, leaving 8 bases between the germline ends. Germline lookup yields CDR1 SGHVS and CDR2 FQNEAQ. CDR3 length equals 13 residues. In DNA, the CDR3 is TGTGCCAGCAGCAAAGGGACCTCCTACGAGCAGTACTTC. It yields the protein CASSKGTSYEQYF.

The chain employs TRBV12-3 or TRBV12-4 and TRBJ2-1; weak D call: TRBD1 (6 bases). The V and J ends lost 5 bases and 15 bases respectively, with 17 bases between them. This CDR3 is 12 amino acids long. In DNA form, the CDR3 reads TGTGCCAGCAGTCCCGAAGGGACACGTAGGTTCTTC. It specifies CASSPEGTRRFF.

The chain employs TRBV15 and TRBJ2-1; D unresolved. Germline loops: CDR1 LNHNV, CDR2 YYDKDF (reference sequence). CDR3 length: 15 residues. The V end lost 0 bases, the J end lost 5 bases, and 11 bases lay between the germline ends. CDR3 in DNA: TGTGCCACCAGCAGAGATTTTACCGAAAACAATGAGCAGTTCTTC. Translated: CATSRDFTENNEQFF.

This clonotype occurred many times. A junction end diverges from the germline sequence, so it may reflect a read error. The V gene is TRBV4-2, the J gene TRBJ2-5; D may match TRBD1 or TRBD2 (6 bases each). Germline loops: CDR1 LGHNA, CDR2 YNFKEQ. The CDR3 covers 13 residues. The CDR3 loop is CASSQEGGETQYF. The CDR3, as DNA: TGCGCCAGCAGCCAAGAGGGGGGAGAGACCCAGTACTTC.

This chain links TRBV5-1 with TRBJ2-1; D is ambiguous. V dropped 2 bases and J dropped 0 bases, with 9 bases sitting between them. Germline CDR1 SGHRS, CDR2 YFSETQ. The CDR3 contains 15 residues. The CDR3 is CASSFQSDSYNEQFF. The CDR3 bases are TGCGCCAGCAGCTTTCAAAGCGACTCCTACAATGAGCAGTTCTTC.

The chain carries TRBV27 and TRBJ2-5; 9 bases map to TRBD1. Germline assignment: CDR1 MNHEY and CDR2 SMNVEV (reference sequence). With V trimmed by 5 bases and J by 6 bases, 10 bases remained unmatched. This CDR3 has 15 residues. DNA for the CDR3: TGTGCCAGCAGTCCGTCGGGACAGGGCGGGCAGACCCAGTACTTC. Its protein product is CASSPSGQGGQTQYF.

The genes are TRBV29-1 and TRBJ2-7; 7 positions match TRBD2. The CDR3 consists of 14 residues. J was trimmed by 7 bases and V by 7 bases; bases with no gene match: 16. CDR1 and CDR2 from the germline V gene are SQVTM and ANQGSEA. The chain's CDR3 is CSGKGDYNRNEQYF. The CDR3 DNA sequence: TGCAGCGGAAAAGGGGACTACAACCGGAATGAGCAGTACTTC.

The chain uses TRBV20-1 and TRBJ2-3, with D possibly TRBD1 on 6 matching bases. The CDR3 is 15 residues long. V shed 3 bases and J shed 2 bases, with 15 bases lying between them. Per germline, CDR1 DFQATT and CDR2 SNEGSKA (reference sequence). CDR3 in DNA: TGCAGTGCTAGTAGGCCGGACAGCATCACAGATACGCAGTATTTT. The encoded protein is CSASRPDSITDTQYF.

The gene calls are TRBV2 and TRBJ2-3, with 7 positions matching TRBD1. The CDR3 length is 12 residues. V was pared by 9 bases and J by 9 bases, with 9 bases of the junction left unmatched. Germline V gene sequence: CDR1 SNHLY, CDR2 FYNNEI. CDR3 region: CARRQGIGTQYF. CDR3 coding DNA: TGTGCCAGAAGACAGGGTATAGGCACGCAGTATTTT.

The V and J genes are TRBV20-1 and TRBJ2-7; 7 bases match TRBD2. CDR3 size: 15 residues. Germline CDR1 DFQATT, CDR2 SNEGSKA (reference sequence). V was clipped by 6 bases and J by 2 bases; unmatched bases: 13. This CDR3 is CSASLRGGSAYEQYF. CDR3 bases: TGCAGTGCGTCACTCCGGGGCGGGAGCGCCTACGAGCAGTACTTC.

CDR3 loop: CASRGTSSSYNEQFF. The CDR3 nucleotides are TGTGCCAGCAGAGGGACTAGCAGTTCTTACAATGAGCAGTTCTTC. V gene TRBV6-5 combines with J gene TRBJ2-1, with TRBD2 matching 9 bases. V gave up 6 bases and J gave up 4 bases; unmatched junction bases: 7. Germline CDR1 and CDR2: MNHEY and SVGAGI. This CDR3 has 15 amino acids.

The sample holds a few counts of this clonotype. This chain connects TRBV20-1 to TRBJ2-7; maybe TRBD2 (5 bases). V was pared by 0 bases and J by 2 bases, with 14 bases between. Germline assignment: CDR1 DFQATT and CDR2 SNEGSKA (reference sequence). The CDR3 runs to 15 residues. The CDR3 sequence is CSARDFERSTYEQYF. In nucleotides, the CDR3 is TGCAGTGCTAGAGATTTTGAGCGGAGCACCTACGAGCAGTACTTC.

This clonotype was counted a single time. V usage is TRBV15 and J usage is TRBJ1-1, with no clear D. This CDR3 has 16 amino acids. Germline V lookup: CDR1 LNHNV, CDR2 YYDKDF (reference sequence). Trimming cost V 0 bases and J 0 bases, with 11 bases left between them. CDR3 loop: CATSREIGIMNTEAFF. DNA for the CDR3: TGTGCCACCAGCAGAGAAATTGGGATAATGAACACTGAAGCTTTCTTT.

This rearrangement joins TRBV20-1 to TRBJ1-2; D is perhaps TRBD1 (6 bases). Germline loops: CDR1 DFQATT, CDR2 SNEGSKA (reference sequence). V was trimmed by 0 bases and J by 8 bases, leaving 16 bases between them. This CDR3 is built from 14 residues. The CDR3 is CSARDVQGLHGYTF. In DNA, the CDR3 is TGCAGTGCTAGAGATGTGCAGGGGCTCCACGGCTACACCTTC.

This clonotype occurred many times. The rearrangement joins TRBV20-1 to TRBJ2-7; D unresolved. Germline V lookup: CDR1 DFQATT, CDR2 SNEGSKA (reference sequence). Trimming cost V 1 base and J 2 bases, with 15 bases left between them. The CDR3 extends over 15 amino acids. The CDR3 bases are TGCAGTGCTAGAGCTGGGTGGGGATTGACCTACGAGCAGTACTTC. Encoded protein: CSARAGWGLTYEQYF.

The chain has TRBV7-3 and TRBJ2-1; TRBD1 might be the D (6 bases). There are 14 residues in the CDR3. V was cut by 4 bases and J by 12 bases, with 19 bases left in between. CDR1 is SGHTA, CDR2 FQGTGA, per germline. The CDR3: CASSSLPQRGGQFF. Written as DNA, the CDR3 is TGTGCCAGCAGCTCCCTCCCTCAGCGAGGGGGGCAGTTCTTC.

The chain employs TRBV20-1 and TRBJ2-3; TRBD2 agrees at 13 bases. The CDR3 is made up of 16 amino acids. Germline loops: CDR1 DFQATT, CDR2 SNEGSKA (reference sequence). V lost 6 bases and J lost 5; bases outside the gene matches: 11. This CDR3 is CSAEGRLAGGIDTQYF. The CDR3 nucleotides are TGCAGTGCCGAGGGGAGACTAGCGGGGGGTATAGATACGCAGTATTTT.

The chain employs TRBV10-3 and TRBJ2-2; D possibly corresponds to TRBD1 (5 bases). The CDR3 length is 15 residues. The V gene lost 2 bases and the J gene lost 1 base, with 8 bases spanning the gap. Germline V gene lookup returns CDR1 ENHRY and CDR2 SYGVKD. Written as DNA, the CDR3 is TGTGCCATCAGTGAGAGGCAGGGGAACACCGGGGAGCTGTTTTTT. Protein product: CAISERQGNTGELFF.

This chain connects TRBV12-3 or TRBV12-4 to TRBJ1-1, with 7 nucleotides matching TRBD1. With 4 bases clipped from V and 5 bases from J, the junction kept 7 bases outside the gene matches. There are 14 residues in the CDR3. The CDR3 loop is CASSSQGVRTEAFF. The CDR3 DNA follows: TGTGCCAGCAGTTCCCAGGGGGTTCGGACTGAAGCTTTCTTT.